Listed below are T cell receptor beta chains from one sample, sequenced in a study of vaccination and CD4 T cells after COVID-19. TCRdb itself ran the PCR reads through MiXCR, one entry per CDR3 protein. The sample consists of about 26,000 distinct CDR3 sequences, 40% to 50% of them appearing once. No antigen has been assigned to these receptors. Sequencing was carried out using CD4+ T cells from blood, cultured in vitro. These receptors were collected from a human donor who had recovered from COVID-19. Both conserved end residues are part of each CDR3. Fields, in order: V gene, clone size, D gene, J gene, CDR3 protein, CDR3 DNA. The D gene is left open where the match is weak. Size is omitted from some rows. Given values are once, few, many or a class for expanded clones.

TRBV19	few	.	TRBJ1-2	CASSGVTEKLPYGYTF	TGTGCCAGTAGTGGGGTGACAGAGAAACTTCCCTATGGCTACACCTTC
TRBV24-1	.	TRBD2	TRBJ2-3	CAIGGGVPTDTQYF	TGTGCCATCGGGGGGGGAGTACCCACAGATACGCAGTATTTT
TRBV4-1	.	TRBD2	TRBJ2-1	CASSRLGGGYSEQFF	TGCGCCAGCAGCAGACTAGGCGGGGGATACAGCGAGCAGTTCTTC
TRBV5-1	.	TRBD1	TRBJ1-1	CASRWTGGSTEAFF	TGCGCCAGCAGGTGGACAGGGGGCTCCACTGAAGCTTTCTTT
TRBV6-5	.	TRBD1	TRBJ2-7	CASSYSTNRGDEQYF	TGTGCCAGCAGTTACTCAACAAACAGGGGCGACGAGCAGTACTTC
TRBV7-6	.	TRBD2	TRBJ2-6	CASSRSGGFQSGANVLTF	TGTGCCAGCAGCCGTAGCGGGGGTTTTCAGTCTGGGGCCAACGTCCTGACTTTC
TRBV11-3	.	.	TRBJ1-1	CASSLSLKNTEAFF	TGTGCCAGCAGCTTGTCGCTAAAGAACACTGAAGCTTTCTTT
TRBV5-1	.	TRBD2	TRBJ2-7	CASSGSGGRSYEQYF	TGCGCCAGCAGTGGGAGCGGGGGACGCTCCTACGAGCAGTACTTC
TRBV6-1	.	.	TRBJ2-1	CASKSRSPSSYNEQFF	TGTGCCAGCAAGAGCCGCTCCCCTAGCTCCTACAATGAGCAGTTCTTC
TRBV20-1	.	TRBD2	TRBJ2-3	CSAPRPGGNTDTRYF	TGCAGTGCGCCCCGTCCCGGGGGGAACACAGATACGCGGTATTTT
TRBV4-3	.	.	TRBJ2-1	CASSQDPKGRTNEQFF	TGCGCCAGCAGCCAAGATCCCAAGGGACGGACTAATGAGCAGTTCTTC
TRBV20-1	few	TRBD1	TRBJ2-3	CSATGTGGFMGADTQYF	TGCAGTGCCACCGGGACAGGGGGTTTCATGGGCGCAGATACGCAGTATTTT
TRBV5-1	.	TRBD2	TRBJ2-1	CASSLVGGDDEQFF	TGCGCCAGCAGCTTGGTGGGAGGGGACGATGAGCAGTTCTTC
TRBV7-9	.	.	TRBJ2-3	CASSLGGDYKGTDTQYF	TGTGCCAGCAGCTTAGGGGGAGACTATAAGGGCACAGATACGCAGTATTTT
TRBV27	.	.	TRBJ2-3	CASSLISLLSTDTQYF	TGTGCCAGCAGTTTAATTTCCCTCCTTAGCACAGATACGCAGTATTTT
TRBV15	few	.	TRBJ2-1	CATSRVGAGEQFF	TGTGCCACCAGCAGAGTGGGGGCGGGTGAGCAGTTCTTC
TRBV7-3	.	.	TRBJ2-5	CASSLRNSPAETQYF	TGTGCCAGCAGCTTAAGAAACAGCCCCGCGGAGACCCAGTACTTC
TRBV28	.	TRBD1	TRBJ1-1	CASSTGASRVAFF	TGTGCCAGCAGTACAGGGGCGAGCAGAGTGGCTTTCTTT
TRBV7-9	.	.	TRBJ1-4	CASSLTPRGGEKLFF	TGTGCCAGCAGCTTAACCCCCAGGGGAGGTGAAAAACTGTTTTTT
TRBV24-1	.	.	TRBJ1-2	CAASSYYGYTF	TGTGCCGCCTCTTCTTACTATGGCTACACCTTC
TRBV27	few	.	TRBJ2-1	CASSPGLSGRDEQFF	TGTGCCAGCAGTCCGGGACTCTCAGGCCGCGATGAGCAGTTCTTC
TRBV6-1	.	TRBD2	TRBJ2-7	CASRERLAGSNEQYF	TGTGCCAGCAGAGAGAGACTAGCGGGATCCAACGAGCAGTACTTC